This TCR beta chain was obtained from a study of OX40 agonist ivuxolimab in advanced cancers. Findings and caveats of the study: CD4+ T cells averaged fewer expanded clones than CD8+ T cells. Antigen specificity was not determined for the expanded peripheral T cells. Partial responders dosed at 0.1-3.0 mg/kg displayed clonal expansion ranking among the lowest.

With V trimmed by 4 bases and J by 4 bases, 5 bases remained unmatched. The germline gives CDR1 SGHTA, CDR2 FQGTGA. The CDR3 is made up of 15 amino acids. Autoimmune disease history or systemic immunosuppression barred patients. On this clone: Its antigen is not known.

Only in-frame clones appear in the TCRdb table, and some are missing; sequencing was by immunoSEQ multiplex PCR. The repertoire has approximately 97,000 clones, about 86% of them found once; the top ten carry around 5.5%. This TCR derives from an adult with an advanced solid tumor such as melanoma, head and neck, liver or kidney cancer. The sample here was CD4+ or CD8+ T cells sorted from blood, taken in a trial of the OX40 agonist ivuxolimab. The V gene is TRBV7-3, the J gene TRBJ2-7, with 12 bases identical to TRBD1. CDR3 residues: CASSSGTGGLYEQYF. The CDR3 coding sequence is TGTGCCAGCAGCTCGGGGACAGGGGGCCTATACGAGCAGTACTTC.